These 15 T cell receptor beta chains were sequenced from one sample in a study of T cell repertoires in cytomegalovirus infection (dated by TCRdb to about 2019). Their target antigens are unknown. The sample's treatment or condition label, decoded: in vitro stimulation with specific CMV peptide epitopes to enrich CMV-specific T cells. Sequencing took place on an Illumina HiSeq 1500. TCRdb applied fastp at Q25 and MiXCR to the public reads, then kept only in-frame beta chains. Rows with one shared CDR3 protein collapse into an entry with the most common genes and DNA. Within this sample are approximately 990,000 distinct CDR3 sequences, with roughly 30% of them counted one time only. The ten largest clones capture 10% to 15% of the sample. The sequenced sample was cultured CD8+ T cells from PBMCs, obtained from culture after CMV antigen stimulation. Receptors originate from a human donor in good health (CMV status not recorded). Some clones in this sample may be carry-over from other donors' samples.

The CDR3 protein is CASSYTALTGLYGYTF. CDR3 bases: TGTGCCAGCAGTTACACGGCCCTGACGGGCTTATATGGCTACACCTTC. The genes are TRBV6-5 and TRBJ1-2, with D unresolved. The CDR3 runs to 16 residues. The V end lost 2 bases, the J end lost 5 bases, and 18 bases lay between the germline ends. CDR1 and CDR2 (germline): MNHEY, SVGAGI.

The CDR3 DNA follows: TGCGCCAGCAGCCCCGACAGTGACACCGGGGAGCTGTTTTTT. Amino acid sequence: CASSPDSDTGELFF. The chain uses TRBV4-1 and TRBJ2-2, with D possibly being TRBD1 (5 bases). Trimming left V 4 bases short and J 3 bases short, with 9 bases between. Looked up from germline, CDR1 is MGHRA and CDR2 is YSYEKL. This CDR3 region has 14 residues.

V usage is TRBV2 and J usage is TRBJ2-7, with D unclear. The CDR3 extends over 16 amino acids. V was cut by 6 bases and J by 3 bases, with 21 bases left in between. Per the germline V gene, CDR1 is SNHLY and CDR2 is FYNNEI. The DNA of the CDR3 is TGTGCCAGCAGCCTAAAGATGGACGGCTATAGCTACGAGCAGTACTTC. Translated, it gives CASSLKMDGYSYEQYF. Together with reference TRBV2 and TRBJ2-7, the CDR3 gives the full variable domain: EPEVTQTPSHQVTQMGQEVILRCVPISNHLYFYWYRQILGQKVEFLVSFYNNEISEKSEIFDDQFSVERPDGSNFTLKIRSTKLEDSAMYFCASSLKMDGYSYEQYFGPGTRLTVT.

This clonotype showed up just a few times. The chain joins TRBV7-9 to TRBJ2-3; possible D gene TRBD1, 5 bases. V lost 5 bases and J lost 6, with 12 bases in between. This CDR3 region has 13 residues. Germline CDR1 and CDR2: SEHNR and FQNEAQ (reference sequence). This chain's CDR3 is CASSPRQLDTQYF. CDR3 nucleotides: TGTGCCAGCAGCCCCCGACAGTTGGATACGCAGTATTTT.

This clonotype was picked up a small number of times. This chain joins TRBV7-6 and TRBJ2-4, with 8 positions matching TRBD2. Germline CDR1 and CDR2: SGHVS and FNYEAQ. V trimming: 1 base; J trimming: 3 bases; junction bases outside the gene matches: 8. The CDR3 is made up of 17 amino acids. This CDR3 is CASSLGLRGGGKNIQYF. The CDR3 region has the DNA TGTGCCAGCAGCTTAGGGTTACGGGGGGGCGGCAAAAACATTCAGTACTTC. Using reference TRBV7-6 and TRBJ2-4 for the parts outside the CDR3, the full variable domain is GAGVSQSPRYKVTKRGQDVALRCDPISGHVSLYWYRQALGQGPEFLTYFNYEAQQDKSGLPNDRFSAERPEGSISTLTIQRTEQRDSAMYRCASSLGLRGGGKNIQYFGAGTRLSVL.

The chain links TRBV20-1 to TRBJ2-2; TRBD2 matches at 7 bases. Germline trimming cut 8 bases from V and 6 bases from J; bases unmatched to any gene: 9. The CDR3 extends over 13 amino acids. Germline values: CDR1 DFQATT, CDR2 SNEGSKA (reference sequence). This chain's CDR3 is CSIYTSDAGELFF. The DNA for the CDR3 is TGCAGTATCTACACTAGCGACGCCGGGGAGCTGTTTTTT.

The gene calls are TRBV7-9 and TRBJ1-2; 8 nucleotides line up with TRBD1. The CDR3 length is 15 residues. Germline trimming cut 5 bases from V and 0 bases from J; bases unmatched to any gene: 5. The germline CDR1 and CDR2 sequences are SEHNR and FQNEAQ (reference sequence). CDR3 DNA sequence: TGTGCCAGCAGCGTCGGACAGGGAGCTAACTATGGCTACACCTTC. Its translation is CASSVGQGANYGYTF.

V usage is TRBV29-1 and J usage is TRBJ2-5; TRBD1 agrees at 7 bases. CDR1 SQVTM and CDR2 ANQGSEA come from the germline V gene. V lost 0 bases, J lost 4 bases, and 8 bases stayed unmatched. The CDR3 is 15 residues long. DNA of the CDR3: TGCAGCGTTGAAGATCGAGGAGCAGGGGGAGAGACCCAGTACTTC. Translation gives CSVEDRGAGGETQYF.

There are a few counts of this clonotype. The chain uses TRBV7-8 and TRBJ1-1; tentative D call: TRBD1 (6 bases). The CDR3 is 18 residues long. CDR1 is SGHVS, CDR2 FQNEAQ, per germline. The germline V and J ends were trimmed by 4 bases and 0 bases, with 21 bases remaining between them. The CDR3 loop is CASSSPGGARGLNTEAFF. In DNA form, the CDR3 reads TGTGCCAGCAGCTCCCCGGGGGGCGCGCGGGGATTGAACACTGAAGCTTTCTTT.

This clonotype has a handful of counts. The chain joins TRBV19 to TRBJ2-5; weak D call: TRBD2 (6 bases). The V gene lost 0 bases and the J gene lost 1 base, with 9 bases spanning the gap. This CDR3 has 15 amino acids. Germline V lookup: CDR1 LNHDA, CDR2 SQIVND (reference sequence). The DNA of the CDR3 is TGTGCCAGTAGTATAGATCGGGGGAGCCAAGAGACCCAGTACTTC. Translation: CASSIDRGSQETQYF.

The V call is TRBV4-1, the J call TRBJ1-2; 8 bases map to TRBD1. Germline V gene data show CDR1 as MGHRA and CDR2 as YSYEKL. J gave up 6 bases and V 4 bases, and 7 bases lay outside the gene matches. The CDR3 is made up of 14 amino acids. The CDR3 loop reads CASSRWTGSDGYTF. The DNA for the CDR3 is TGCGCCAGCAGCCGCTGGACAGGGTCGGATGGCTACACCTTC.

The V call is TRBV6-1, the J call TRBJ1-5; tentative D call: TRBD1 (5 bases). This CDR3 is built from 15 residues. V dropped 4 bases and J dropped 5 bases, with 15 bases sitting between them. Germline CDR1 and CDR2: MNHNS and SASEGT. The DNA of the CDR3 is TGTGCCAGCAGTGCCCCCAGGGAACCACATCAGCCCCAGCATTTT. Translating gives CASSAPREPHQPQHF.

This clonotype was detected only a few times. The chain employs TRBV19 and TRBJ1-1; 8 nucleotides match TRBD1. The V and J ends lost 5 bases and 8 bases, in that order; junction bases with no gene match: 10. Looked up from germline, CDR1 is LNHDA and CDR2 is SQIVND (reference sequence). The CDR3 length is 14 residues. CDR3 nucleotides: TGTGCCAGTAGTCCCAGGGGGCTGATATCGGAAGCTTTCTTT. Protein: CASSPRGLISEAFF.

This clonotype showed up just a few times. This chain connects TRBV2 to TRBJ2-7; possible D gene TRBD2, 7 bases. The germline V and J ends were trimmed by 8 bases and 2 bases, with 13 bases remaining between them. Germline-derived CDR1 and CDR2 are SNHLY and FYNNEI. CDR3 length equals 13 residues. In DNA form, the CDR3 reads TGTGCCAGCCGAGGGGGGGGTACCTACGAGCAGTACGTC. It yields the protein CASRGGGTYEQYV.

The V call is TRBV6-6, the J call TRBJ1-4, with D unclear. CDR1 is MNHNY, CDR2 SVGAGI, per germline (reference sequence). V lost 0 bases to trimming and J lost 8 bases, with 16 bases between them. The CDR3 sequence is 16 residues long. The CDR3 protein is CASSYSADGREEKLFF. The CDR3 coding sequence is TGTGCCAGCAGTTACTCGGCCGACGGGAGAGAGGAAAAACTGTTTTTT.